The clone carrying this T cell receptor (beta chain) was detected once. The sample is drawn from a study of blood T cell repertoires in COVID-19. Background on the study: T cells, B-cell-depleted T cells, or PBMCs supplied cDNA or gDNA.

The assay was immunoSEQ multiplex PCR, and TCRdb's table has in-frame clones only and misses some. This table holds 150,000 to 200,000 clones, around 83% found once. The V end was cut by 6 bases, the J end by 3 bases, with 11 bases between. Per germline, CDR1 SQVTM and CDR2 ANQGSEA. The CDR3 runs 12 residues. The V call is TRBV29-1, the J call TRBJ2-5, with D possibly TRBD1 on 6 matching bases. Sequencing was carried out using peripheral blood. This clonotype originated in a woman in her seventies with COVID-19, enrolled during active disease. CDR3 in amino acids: CSVVSGEETQYF. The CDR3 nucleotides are TGCAGCGTGGTGTCAGGGGAAGAGACCCAGTACTTC. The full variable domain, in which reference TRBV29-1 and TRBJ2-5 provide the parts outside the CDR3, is SAVISQKPSRDICQRGTSLTIQCQVDSQVTMMFWYRQQPGQSLTLIATANQGSEATYESGFVIDKFPISRPNLTFSTLTVSNMSPEDSSIYLCSVVSGEETQYFGPGTRLLVL.